One T cell receptor (beta chain) is described in this entry. Its antigen is unidentified. This specimen comes from a study of early T cells in non-severe SARS-CoV-2 infection. As for the study in general: Sequencing targeted bulk RNA from unsorted whole blood, leaving chains unpaired. Overall study findings and caveats: VDJdb matching skewed toward anti-spike CD8 responses, missing private and CD4 specificities.

Individual cDNA molecules were tagged with unique molecular identifiers. TCRdb reprocessed the 5' RACE reads with MiXCR, giving one entry per CDR3 protein. The sample contains roughly 80,000 distinct CDR3 sequences, roughly 12% of which appear only once. Germline-derived CDR1 and CDR2 are ENHRY and SYGVKD. V lost 5 bases to trimming and J lost 0 bases, with 4 bases between them. This CDR3 region has 12 residues. The sequence derives from an adult who was a healthcare worker with PCR-confirmed SARS-CoV-2 infection or an uninfected control (not recorded which). Here the sequenced sample was whole blood, taken at baseline. J is TRBJ2-5 and V is TRBV10-3; D unclear. The CDR3 sequence is CAISPNQETQYF. CDR3 sequence (DNA): TGTGCCATCAGTCCTAACCAAGAGACCCAGTACTTC.